The rows below give T cell receptor beta chains drawn from one sample of a study of T cell responses to AZD1222 COVID-19 vaccine. TCRdb's table, derived via immunoSEQ multiplex PCR, lists solely in-frame clones and lacks some. The profile shows approximately 190,000 clones, 92% of them singletons. This specimen was peripheral blood, taken on day 0 of AZD1222 vaccination. Receptors were obtained from an adult in good health. CDR3s leave out the opening cysteine and the closing phenylalanine or tryptophan. Clone size appears in some rows only: once, few, many, or a class for an expanded clone.

v_call: TRBV18; clone_size: -; j_call: TRBJ2-1; cdr3_length: 15; cdr3_aa: ASSPRRGAVPYNEQF
v_call: TRBV19; clone_size: -; j_call: TRBJ1-5; cdr3_length: 16; cdr3_aa: ASSPLEVAGASNQPQH
v_call: TRBV7-3; clone_size: -; j_call: TRBJ2-4; cdr3_length: 14; cdr3_aa: ASSLEKRGSKNIQY
v_call: TRBV28; clone_size: few; j_call: TRBJ1-6; cdr3_length: 12; cdr3_aa: ASGAPGQWSPLH
v_call: TRBV7-2; clone_size: -; j_call: TRBJ1-3; cdr3_length: 13; cdr3_aa: ASSTQGSGGNTIY
v_call: TRBV7-2; clone_size: once; j_call: TRBJ1-2; cdr3_length: 14; cdr3_aa: ASSLEGQGSGYGYT
v_call: TRBV11-1; clone_size: -; j_call: TRBJ2-5; cdr3_length: 11; cdr3_aa: ASNPGSTETQY
v_call: TRBV5-1; clone_size: few; j_call: TRBJ1-1; cdr3_length: 10; cdr3_aa: ASSLGDTEAF
v_call: TRBV7-8; clone_size: -; j_call: TRBJ1-5; cdr3_length: 11; cdr3_aa: ASGQGGNQPQH
v_call: TRBV5-5; clone_size: -; j_call: TRBJ2-7; cdr3_length: 15; cdr3_aa: ASSISTRGALFYEQY
v_call: TRBV6-5; clone_size: -; j_call: TRBJ2-5; cdr3_length: 13; cdr3_aa: ASRRRTSVAETQY
v_call: TRBV2; clone_size: -; j_call: TRBJ1-5; cdr3_length: 11; cdr3_aa: ASGKDGNQPQH
v_call: TRBV18; clone_size: -; j_call: TRBJ2-5; cdr3_length: 11; cdr3_aa: ASTGGIQETQY
v_call: TRBV5-1; clone_size: -; j_call: TRBJ1-2; cdr3_length: 12; cdr3_aa: ASSLVYSKDGYT
v_call: TRBV9; clone_size: -; j_call: TRBJ2-1; cdr3_length: 12; cdr3_aa: ASSDGRSYNEQF
v_call: TRBV6-5; clone_size: -; j_call: TRBJ2-2; cdr3_length: 13; cdr3_aa: ASSPGQGLTGELF